The 22 T cell receptor beta chains below come from one sample, sequenced in a study of cytomegalovirus exposure and HLA in healthy donors (dated 2017 in TCRdb). Library construction relied on the immunoSEQ multiplex PCR assay. Sourced from immuneACCESS, this table was stored by TCRdb with only in-frame sequences that have V and J called. A share of the clones is absent; for the studies checked, an unresolved V gene accounts for under half, and the remainder has no known explanation. The sample table records more than 250,000 clones; 90% of these occur just once. Of the sample, approximately 3.1% falls within the top ten clones. Input material: PBMCs. The receptor set was obtained from a woman aged 25-40 years in good health and CMV-seronegative.

The rearrangement uses TRBV6-4 and TRBJ1-3, with D uncertain. CDR1 is MRHNA, CDR2 SNTAGT, per germline. The ends were cut back, 2 bases at V and 0 bases at J, with 17 bases in the middle. This CDR3 has 18 residues. The CDR3 spells CASSDQLRTVSSGNTIYF. The CDR3 nucleotides are TGTGCCAGCAGTGACCAACTAAGGACGGTGAGCTCTGGAAACACCATATATTTT.

The chain recombines TRBV29-1 with TRBJ2-2; a weak D match, TRBD2 (5 bases). This CDR3 has 12 amino acids. Trimming removed 5 bases at V and 6 bases at J, with 10 bases between. CDR1 is SQVTM and CDR2 is ANQGSEA in the germline V gene. The DNA for the CDR3 is TGCAGCGTTCACGAGGGCTCCGGGGAGCTGTTTTTT. Its translation: CSVHEGSGELFF.

V and J are TRBV14 and TRBJ2-1; a weak D match, TRBD2 (5 bases). V was shortened by 4 bases and J by 8 bases, with 18 bases between the two germline ends. CDR1 and CDR2 from the germline V gene are SGHDN and FVKESK. CDR3 length: 15 amino acids. The CDR3 nucleotides are TGTGCCAGCAGCCCAACCTTTGCGGGCTCGGATGAGCAGTTCTTC. Amino acids: CASSPTFAGSDEQFF.

This clone has only one observation. This rearrangement joins TRBV7-9 to TRBJ2-5; 7 nucleotides align to TRBD1. Germline CDR1 is SEHNR and CDR2 is FQNEAQ (reference sequence). The CDR3 is made up of 14 amino acids. With V trimmed by 4 bases and J by 5 bases, 7 bases remained unmatched. In nucleotides, the CDR3 is TGTGCCAGCAGCTCGACAGGGTTATTGGAGACCCAGTACTTC. Translating it yields CASSSTGLLETQYF. Drawing the rest from reference TRBV7-9 and TRBJ2-5, the complete variable domain is DTGVSQNPRHKITKRGQNVTFRCDPISEHNRLYWYRQTLGQGPEFLTYFQNEAQLEKSRLLSDRFSAERPKGSFSTLEIQRTEQGDSAMYLCASSSTGLLETQYFGPGTRLLVL.

The chain employs TRBV19 and TRBJ1-5; D is uncertain. Trimming removed 6 bases at V and 4 bases at J, with 7 bases between. CDR1 is LNHDA, CDR2 SQIVND, per germline (reference sequence). CDR3 length: 12 amino acids. The CDR3 sequence is CASRNPNQPQHF. In nucleotides, the CDR3 is TGTGCCAGTAGAAATCCTAATCAGCCCCAGCATTTT.

CDR3 amino acids: CASSSYEALVPDTQYF. Here the CDR3 DNA reads TGTGCCAGCAGCTCCTACGAGGCACTAGTACCAGATACGCAGTATTTT. This chain joins TRBV7-6 and TRBJ2-3, with a weak D call TRBD2 (5 bases). This CDR3 spans 16 amino acids. The V end was cut by 4 bases, the J end by 4 bases, with 18 bases between. Germline-derived CDR1 and CDR2 are SGHVS and FNYEAQ.

The genes are TRBV29-1 and TRBJ2-5, with D maybe TRBD2 (5 bases). The CDR3 runs to 13 residues. Per germline, CDR1 SQVTM and CDR2 ANQGSEA. V was cut by 3 bases and J by 5 bases, with 13 bases left in between. This CDR3 is CSVDRTGKETQYF. The CDR3 DNA follows: TGCAGCGTTGATCGGACGGGGAAGGAGACCCAGTACTTC.

The V and J genes are TRBV9 and TRBJ2-3; D uncertain. Germline V gene lookup returns CDR1 SGDLS and CDR2 YYNGEE. This CDR3 is 15 amino acids long. Between the trimmed V and J ends, which lost 1 base and 3 bases, there was a span of 12 bases. The CDR3 here is CASSVIGHWTDTQYF. CDR3 in DNA: TGTGCCAGCAGCGTAATCGGGCATTGGACAGATACGCAGTATTTT.

This rearrangement joins TRBV27 to TRBJ2-6; a weak D match, TRBD1 (6 bases). Germline loops: CDR1 MNHEY, CDR2 SMNVEV (reference sequence). CDR3 size: 15 residues. Deletions cut 5 bases from V and 1 base from J, with 9 bases between. The CDR3 spells CASSMTGSGANVLTF. CDR3 nucleotides: TGTGCCAGCAGTATGACAGGTTCTGGGGCCAACGTCCTGACTTTC.

The chain joins TRBV6-7 to TRBJ2-7; unclear D gene. TRBV6-7 is an ORF; its function is uncertain. The length of the CDR3 is 15 residues. V lost 1 base and J lost 2, with 12 bases in between. CDR3 nucleotides: TGTGCCAGCAGTTACTGGGTTGGGTCAACCTACGAGCAGTACTTC. As protein: CASSYWVGSTYEQYF.

V and J are TRBV7-2 and TRBJ2-7; 8 bases match TRBD2. CDR1 and CDR2 from the germline V gene are SGHTA and FQGNSA. Trimming took 9 bases from V and 2 from J; bases not matched to a gene: 9. The CDR3 has 14 residues. The DNA for the CDR3 is TGTGCCAGTACCTGGGCGGGAGGCCCCTACGAGCAGTACTTC. Its protein is CASTWAGGPYEQYF.

The chain is built from TRBV27 and TRBJ2-1, with 12 bases identical to TRBD1. Trimming cost V 1 base and J 4 bases; bases outside gene matches: 2. CDR1 is MNHEY and CDR2 is SMNVEV in the germline V gene (reference sequence). The CDR3 has 16 residues. CDR3 region: CASSLLGQGAYNEQFF. CDR3 sequence (DNA): TGTGCCAGCAGTTTATTGGGACAGGGGGCGTACAATGAGCAGTTCTTC.

The sample holds a few counts of this clone. This chain uses TRBV12-5 with TRBJ1-1; D possibly corresponds to TRBD1 (5 bases). Between the trimmed V and J ends, which lost 6 bases and 1 base, there was a span of 12 bases. Germline CDR1 reads LGHNT; CDR2 reads FRNRAP. CDR3 length: 14 residues. The CDR3 here is CASGSGTGNTEAFF. The CDR3 nucleotides read TGTGCTAGTGGGTCTGGGACGGGGAACACTGAAGCTTTCTTT.

This chain links TRBV2 with TRBJ2-7; 10 bases line up with TRBD2. Germline values: CDR1 SNHLY, CDR2 FYNNEI. The CDR3 length is 16 residues. V lost 6 bases and J lost 0; bases outside the gene matches: 8. The CDR3 DNA reads as TGTGCCAGCAGGCAATCTAGCGGGAGTGTCTCCTACGAGCAGTACTTC. It yields the protein CASRQSSGSVSYEQYF. The variable domain in full, completed from reference TRBV2 and TRBJ2-7, reads EPEVTQTPSHQVTQMGQEVILRCVPISNHLYFYWYRQILGQKVEFLVSFYNNEISEKSEIFDDQFSVERPDGSNFTLKIRSTKLEDSAMYFCASRQSSGSVSYEQYFGPGTRLTVT.

This chain links TRBV11-2 with TRBJ1-1; D is unresolved. Germline V gene lookup returns CDR1 SGHAT and CDR2 FQNNGV. The CDR3 extends over 13 amino acids. The V end was cut by 5 bases, the J end by 2 bases, with 9 bases between. Here the CDR3 reads CASSVNTNTEAFF. CDR3 bases: TGTGCCAGCAGCGTCAATACTAACACTGAAGCTTTCTTT. Filled out from reference TRBV11-2 and TRBJ1-1, the complete variable domain reads EAGVAQSPRYKIIEKRQSVAFWCNPISGHATLYWYQQILGQGPKLLIQFQNNGVVDDSQLPKDRFSAERLKGVDSTLKIQPAKLEDSAVYLCASSVNTNTEAFFGQGTRLTVV.

The V and J genes are TRBV27 and TRBJ2-5; perhaps TRBD2 as D (5 bases). The CDR3 extends over 13 amino acids. Trimming shortened V by 8 bases and J by 4 bases, and 14 bases separated the two germline ends. The germline V gene has CDR1 MNHEY and CDR2 SMNVEV (reference sequence). The CDR3 reads CASYPGRGETQYF. For the CDR3, the DNA is TGTGCCAGCTACCCAGGACGGGGAGAGACCCAGTACTTC.

The chain is built from TRBV23-1 and TRBJ2-7; TRBD1 aligns across 7 bases. TRBV23-1 is assigned to the ORF class and has an uncertain function. Trimming cost V 8 bases and J 4 bases; bases outside gene matches: 17. The CDR3 extends over 16 amino acids. CDR3 in DNA: TGCGCCAGCCCCGGACGGATAGGGGACAGCCTTTACGAGCAGTACTTC. This codes for CASPGRIGDSLYEQYF.

The CDR3 reads CASSYVGARNNEKLFF. CDR3 in DNA: TGTGCCAGCAGCTACGTGGGGGCGCGGAATAATGAAAAACTGTTTTTT. The V gene is TRBV6-5, the J gene TRBJ1-4; a weak D match, TRBD1 (6 bases). Trimming removed 6 bases at V and 4 bases at J, with 18 bases between. Germline loops: CDR1 MNHEY, CDR2 SVGAGI. CDR3 length: 16 residues.

The chain has TRBV7-2 and TRBJ2-5, with 8 positions matching TRBD2. This CDR3 spans 16 amino acids. Losses at the gene ends were 2 bases for V and 5 bases for J; bases not matched to a gene: 10. Germline CDR1 is SGHTA and CDR2 is FQGNSA. This CDR3 reads CASSLSGAGASETQYF. The CDR3 DNA reads as TGTGCCAGCAGCTTATCGGGAGCGGGAGCGTCCGAGACCCAGTACTTC.

The chain uses TRBV9 and TRBJ1-1; D gene unclear. Germline loops: CDR1 SGDLS, CDR2 YYNGEE. This CDR3 contains 11 residues. Trimming cost V 8 bases and J 5 bases, with 10 bases left between them. The DNA of the CDR3 is TGTGCCAGACCGAGAGAGACTGAAGCTTTCTTT. Protein: CARPRETEAFF.

The chain recombines TRBV5-6 with TRBJ2-3; 9 nucleotides align to TRBD1. With V trimmed by 3 bases and J by 3 bases, 11 bases remained unmatched. The V gene's germline CDR1 is SGHDT and CDR2 YYEEEE. The CDR3 spans 17 residues. CDR3 nucleotide sequence: TGTGCCAGCAGCTGGGGGACATGGGACAGGGAAACAGATACGCAGTATTTT. Translation gives CASSWGTWDRETDTQYF.

The rearrangement links TRBV19 to TRBJ2-1; tentative D call: TRBD2 (6 bases). Germline V lookup: CDR1 LNHDA, CDR2 SQIVND (reference sequence). V was shortened by 2 bases and J by 3 bases, with 17 bases between the two germline ends. CDR3 size: 17 residues. The CDR3 sequence: CASSILGGRGLYNEQFF. In DNA form, the CDR3 reads TGTGCCAGTAGTATACTAGGAGGGAGAGGCCTCTACAATGAGCAGTTCTTC.